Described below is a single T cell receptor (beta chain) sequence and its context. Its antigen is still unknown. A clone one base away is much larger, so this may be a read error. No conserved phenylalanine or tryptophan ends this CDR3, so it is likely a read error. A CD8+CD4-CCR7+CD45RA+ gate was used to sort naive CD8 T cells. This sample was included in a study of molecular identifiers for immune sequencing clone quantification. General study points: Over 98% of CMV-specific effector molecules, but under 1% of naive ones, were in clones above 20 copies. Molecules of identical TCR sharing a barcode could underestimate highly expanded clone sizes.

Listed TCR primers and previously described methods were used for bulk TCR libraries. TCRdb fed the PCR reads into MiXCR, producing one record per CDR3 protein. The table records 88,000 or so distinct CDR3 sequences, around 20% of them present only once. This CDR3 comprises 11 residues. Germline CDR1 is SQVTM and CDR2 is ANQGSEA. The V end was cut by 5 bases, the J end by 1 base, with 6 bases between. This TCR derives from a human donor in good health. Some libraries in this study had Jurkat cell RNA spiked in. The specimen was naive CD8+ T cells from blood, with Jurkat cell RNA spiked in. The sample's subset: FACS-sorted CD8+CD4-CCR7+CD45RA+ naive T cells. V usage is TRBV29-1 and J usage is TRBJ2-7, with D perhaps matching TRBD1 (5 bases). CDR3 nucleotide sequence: TGCAGCGTTTACAGGTCCTACGAGCAGTACCTC. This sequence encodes CSVYRSYEQYL.